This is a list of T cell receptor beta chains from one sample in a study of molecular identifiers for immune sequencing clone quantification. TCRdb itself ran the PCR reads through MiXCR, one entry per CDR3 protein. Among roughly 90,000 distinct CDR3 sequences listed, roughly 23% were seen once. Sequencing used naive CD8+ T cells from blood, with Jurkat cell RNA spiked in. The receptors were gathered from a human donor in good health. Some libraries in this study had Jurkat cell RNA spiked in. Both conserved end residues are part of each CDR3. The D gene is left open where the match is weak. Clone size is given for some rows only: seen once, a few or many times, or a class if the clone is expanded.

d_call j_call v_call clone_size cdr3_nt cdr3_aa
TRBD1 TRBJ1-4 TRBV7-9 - TGTGCCAGCAGCTTAGACAGACAGGGTCCAAATGAAAAACTGTTTTTT CASSLDRQGPNEKLFF
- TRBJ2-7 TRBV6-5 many TGTGCCAGCAGTTCCGATCACGACGAAGGGGGCGAGCAGTACTTC CASSSDHDEGGEQYF
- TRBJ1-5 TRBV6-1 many TGTGCCAGCAGGTCCCGGGACGCCCGGGGCCAGCCCCAGCATTTT CASRSRDARGQPQHF
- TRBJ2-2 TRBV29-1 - TGCAGCGTTGACCGGGGGCGGACCCCCGGGGCGCTGTTTTTT CSVDRGRTPGALFF
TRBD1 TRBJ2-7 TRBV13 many TGTGCCAGCAGAGGGACAGGCAGACCCTCCTACGAGCAGTACTTC CASRGTGRPSYEQYF
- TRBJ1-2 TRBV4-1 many TGCGCCAGCAGCCAAGTGGGGCCGACGGATATAGGCACCTTC CASSQVGPTDIGTF
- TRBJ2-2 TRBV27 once TGTGCCAGCAGTTTATCTGACGGACCGACGTTCCAGAACACGAACACCGGGGAGCTGTTTTTT CASSLSDGPTFQNTNTGELFF
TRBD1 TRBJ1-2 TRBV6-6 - TGTGCCAGCAGTTACTCGAACCAGGGGGAGAATGGCTACACCTTC CASSYSNQGENGYTF
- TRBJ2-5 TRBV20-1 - TGCAGTGCGTACCCCCTCGGGGGACAAGAGACCCAGTACTTC CSAYPLGGQETQYF
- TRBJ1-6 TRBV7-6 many TGTGCCAGCAGCTTAGGGACAGCCGGTACACCCCTCCACTTT CASSLGTAGTPLHF
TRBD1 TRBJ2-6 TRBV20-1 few TGCAGTGCTAGAGGGGGGTGGGACAGGGGGCCTGGGGCCAACGTCCTGACTTTC CSARGGWDRGPGANVLTF
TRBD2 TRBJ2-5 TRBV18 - TGTGCCAGCTCACCGGGACCAGCGGGGCAAGAGACCCAGTACTTC CASSPGPAGQETQYF
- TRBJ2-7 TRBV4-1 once TGCGCCAGCAGCCAAGAACGGAGCCCCTCCTACGAGCAGTACTTC CASSQERSPSYEQYF
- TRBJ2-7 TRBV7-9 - TGTGCCAGCAGCTTTGGTCTCCGGGAACTCTCCTACGAGCAGTACTTC CASSFGLRELSYEQYF
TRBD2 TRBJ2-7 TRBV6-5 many TGTGCCACCTCCGGGGGGGTGGGAGAGCAGTACTTC CATSGGVGEQYF